The 3 T cell receptor beta chains below were found in one sample sequenced in a study of metastatic and nonmetastatic thyroid tumors. Using MiXCR, TCRdb reanalyzed the PCR reads. This sample has more than 70,000 clones, with 8.6% found just once. Prior to thyroid surgery, none of the patients had received any treatment. Sequencing was done on a sample of blood. Receptors were obtained from a female donor with papillary thyroid cancer or a benign thyroid nodule (not recorded which). Some clones in this sample may be carry-over from other donors' samples.

This chain joins TRBV7-9 and TRBJ2-4; D possibly matches TRBD1 or TRBD2 (5 bases each). Germline V gene lookup returns CDR1 SEHNR and CDR2 FQNEAQ (reference sequence). The CDR3 contains 11 residues. V was shortened by 7 bases and J by 10 bases, with 11 bases between the two germline ends. The CDR3 DNA reads TGTGCCAGCACCCTGGGGGATATTCAGTACTTC. Its translation: CASTLGDIQYF.

This clone showed up many times. This rearrangement joins TRBV6-2 or TRBV6-3 to TRBJ2-7; 8 positions match TRBD2. Germline lookup yields CDR1 MNHEY and CDR2 SVGEGT. Germline trimming cut 0 bases from V and 0 bases from J; bases unmatched to any gene: 4. This CDR3 region has 16 residues. The chain's CDR3 is CASSYSSGGLSYEQYF. CDR3 nucleotides: TGTGCCAGCAGTTACTCGAGCGGGGGACTCTCCTACGAGCAGTACTTC.

This clone appeared many times. The gene calls are TRBV12-3 or TRBV12-4 and TRBJ1-1, with D uncertain. This CDR3 is 13 amino acids long. V was cut by 1 base and J by 4 bases, with 7 bases left in between. CDR3 residues: CASSLGHFTEAFF. The DNA for the CDR3 is TGTGCCAGCAGTTTAGGGCACTTCACTGAAGCTTTCTTT.